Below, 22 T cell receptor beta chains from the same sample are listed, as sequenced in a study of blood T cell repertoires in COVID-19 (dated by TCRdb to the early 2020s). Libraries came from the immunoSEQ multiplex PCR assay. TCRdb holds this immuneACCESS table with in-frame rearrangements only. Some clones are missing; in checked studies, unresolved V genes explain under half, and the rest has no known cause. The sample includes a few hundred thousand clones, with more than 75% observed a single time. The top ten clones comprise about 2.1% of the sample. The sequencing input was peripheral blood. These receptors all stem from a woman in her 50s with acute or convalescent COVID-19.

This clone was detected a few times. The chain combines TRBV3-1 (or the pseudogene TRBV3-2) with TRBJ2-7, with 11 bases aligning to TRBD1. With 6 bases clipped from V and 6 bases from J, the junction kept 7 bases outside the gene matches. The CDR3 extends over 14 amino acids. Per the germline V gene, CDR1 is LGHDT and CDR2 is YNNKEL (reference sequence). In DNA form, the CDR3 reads TGTGCCAGCAGGCGGACAGGGGGCGGGGGCGAGCAGTACTTC. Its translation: CASRRTGGGGEQYF.

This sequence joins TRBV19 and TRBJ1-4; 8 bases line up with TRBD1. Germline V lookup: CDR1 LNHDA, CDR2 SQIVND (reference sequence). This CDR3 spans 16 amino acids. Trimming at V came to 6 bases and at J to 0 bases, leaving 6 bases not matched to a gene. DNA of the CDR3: TGTGCCAGTAGCATCGGACAGGGTACAACTAATGAAAAACTGTTTTTT. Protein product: CASSIGQGTTNEKLFF.

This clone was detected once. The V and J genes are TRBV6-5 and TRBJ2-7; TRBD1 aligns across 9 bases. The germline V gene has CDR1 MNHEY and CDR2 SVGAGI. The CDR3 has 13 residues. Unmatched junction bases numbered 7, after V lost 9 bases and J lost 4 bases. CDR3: CASNTGGQYEQYF. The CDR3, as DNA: TGTGCCAGTAATACAGGGGGCCAGTACGAGCAGTACTTC.

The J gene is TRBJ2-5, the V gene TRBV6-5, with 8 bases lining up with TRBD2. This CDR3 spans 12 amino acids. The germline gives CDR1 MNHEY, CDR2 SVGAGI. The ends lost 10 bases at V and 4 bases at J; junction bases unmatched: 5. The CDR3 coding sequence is TGTGCCACCGGGGGGGAAGCAGAGACCCAGTACTTC. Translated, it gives CATGGEAETQYF.

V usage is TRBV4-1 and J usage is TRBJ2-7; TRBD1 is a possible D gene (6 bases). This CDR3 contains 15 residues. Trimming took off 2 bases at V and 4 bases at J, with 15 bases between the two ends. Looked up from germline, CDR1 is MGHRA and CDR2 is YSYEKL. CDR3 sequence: CASSQLQGNLYEQYF. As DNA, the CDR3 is TGCGCCAGCAGCCAACTGCAGGGGAACCTGTACGAGCAGTACTTC.

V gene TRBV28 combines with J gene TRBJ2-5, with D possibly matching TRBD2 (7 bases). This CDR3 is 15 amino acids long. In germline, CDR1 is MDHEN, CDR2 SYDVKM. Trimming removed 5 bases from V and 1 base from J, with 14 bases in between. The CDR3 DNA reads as TGTGCCAGCAGTGGGGGGGGCCGGCCCCAAGAGACCCAGTACTTC. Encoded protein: CASSGGGRPQETQYF.

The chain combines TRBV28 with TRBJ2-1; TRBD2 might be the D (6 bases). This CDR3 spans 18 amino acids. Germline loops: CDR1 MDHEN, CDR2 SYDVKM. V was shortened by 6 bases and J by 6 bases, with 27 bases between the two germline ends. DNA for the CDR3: TGTGCCAGCAGCACACCCAATTCTGTGGGGGGAAAGCGCAATGAGCAGTTCTTC. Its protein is CASSTPNSVGGKRNEQFF.

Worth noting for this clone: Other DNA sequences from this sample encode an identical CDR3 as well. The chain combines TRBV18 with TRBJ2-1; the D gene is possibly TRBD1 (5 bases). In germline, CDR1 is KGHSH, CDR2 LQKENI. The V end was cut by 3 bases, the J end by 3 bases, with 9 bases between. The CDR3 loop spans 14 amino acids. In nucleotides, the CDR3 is TGTGCCAGCTCACCGGGGCTAGACTACAATGAGCAGTTCTTC. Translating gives CASSPGLDYNEQFF.

The CDR3 bases are TGTGCCAGCGGGACAGCCGCGGAAAAACTGTTTTTT. Protein product: CASGTAAEKLFF. The chain is built from TRBV2 and TRBJ1-4; 7 bases line up with TRBD1. The CDR3 covers 12 residues. Germline V gene lookup returns CDR1 SNHLY and CDR2 FYNNEI. J was trimmed by 8 bases and V by 8 bases; bases with no gene match: 5.

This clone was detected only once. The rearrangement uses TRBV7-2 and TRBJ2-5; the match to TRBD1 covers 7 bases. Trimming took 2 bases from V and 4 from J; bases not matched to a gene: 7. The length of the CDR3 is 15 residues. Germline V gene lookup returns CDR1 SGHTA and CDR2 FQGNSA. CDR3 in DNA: TGTGCCAGCAGCTTAAACAGGGGCGAGGGAGAGACCCAGTACTTC. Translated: CASSLNRGEGETQYF. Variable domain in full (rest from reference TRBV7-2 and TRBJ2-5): GAGVSQSPSNKVTEKGKDVELRCDPISGHTALYWYRQSLGQGLEFLIYFQGNSAPDKSGLPSDRFSAERTGGSVSTLTIQRTQQEDSAVYLCASSLNRGEGETQYFGPGTRLLVL.

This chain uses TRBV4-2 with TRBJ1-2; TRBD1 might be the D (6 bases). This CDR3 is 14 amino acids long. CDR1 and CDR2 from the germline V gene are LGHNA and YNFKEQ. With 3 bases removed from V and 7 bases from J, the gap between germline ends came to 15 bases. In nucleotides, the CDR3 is TGTGCCAGCAGCCATGAGGGGGAATATTCTGGCTACACCTTC. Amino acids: CASSHEGEYSGYTF.

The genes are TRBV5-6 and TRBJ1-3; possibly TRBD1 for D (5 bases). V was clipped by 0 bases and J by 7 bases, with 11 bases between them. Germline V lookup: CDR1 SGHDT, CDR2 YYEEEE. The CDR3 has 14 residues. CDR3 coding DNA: TGTGCCAGCAGCTTGGTGGCAGGGCCGAACACCATATATTTT. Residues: CASSLVAGPNTIYF.

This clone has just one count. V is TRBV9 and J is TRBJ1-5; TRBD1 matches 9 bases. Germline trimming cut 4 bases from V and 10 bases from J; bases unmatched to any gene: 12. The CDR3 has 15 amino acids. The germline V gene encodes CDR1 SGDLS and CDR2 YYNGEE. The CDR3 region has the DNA TGTGCCAGCAGCCCCCGGGGGGGACAGGGATCCCCCCAGCATTTT. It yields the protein CASSPRGGQGSPQHF.

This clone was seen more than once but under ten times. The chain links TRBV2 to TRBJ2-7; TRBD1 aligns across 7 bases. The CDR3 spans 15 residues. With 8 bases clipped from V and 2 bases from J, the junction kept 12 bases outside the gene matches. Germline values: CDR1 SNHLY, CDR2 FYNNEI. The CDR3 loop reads CASPTLRDRPYEQYF. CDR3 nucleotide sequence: TGTGCCAGCCCTACCCTACGGGACAGACCCTACGAGCAGTACTTC.

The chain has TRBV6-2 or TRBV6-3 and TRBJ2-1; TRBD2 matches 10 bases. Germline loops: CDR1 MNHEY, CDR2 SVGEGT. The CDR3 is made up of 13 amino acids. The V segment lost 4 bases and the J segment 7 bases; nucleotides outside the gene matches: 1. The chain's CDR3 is CASSLGLANEQFF. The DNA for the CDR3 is TGTGCCAGCAGTTTGGGACTAGCGAATGAGCAGTTCTTC.

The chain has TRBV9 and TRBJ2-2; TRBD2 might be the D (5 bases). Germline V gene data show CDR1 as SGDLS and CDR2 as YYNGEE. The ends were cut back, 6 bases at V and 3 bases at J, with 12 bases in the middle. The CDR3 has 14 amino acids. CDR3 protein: CASNMDSYTGELFF. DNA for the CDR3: TGTGCCAGCAACATGGACTCTTACACCGGGGAGCTGTTTTTT.

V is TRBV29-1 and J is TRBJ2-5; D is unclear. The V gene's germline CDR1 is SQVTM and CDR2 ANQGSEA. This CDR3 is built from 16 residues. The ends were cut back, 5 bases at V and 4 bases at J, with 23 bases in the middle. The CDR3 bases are TGCAGCGTTACCCCATTCAAGAGGTCTTTTATAGAGACCCAGTACTTC. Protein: CSVTPFKRSFIETQYF. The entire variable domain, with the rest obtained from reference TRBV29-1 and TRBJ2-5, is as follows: SAVISQKPSRDICQRGTSLTIQCQVDSQVTMMFWYRQQPGQSLTLIATANQGSEATYESGFVIDKFPISRPNLTFSTLTVSNMSPEDSSIYLCSVTPFKRSFIETQYFGPGTRLLVL.

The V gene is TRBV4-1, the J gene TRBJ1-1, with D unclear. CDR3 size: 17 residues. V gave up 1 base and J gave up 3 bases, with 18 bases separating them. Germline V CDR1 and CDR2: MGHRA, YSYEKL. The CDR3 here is CASSQGRLTTGYTEAFF. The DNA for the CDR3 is TGCGCCAGCAGCCAAGGACGGCTCACGACGGGGTACACTGAAGCTTTCTTT.

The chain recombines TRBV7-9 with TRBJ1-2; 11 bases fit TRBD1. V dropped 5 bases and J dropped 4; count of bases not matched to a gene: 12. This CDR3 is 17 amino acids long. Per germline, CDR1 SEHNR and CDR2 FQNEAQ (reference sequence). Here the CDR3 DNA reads TGTGCCAGCAGCCCGGACAGGGGGCGCTTTCGCGGCTATGGCTACACCTTC. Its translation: CASSPDRGRFRGYGYTF.

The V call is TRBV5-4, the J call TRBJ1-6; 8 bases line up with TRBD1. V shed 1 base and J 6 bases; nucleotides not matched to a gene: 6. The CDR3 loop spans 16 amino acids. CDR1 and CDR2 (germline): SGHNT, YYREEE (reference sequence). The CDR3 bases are TGTGCCAGCAGCTTGCGACAGGGGCCCATTAATTCACCCCTCCACTTT. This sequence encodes CASSLRQGPINSPLHF.

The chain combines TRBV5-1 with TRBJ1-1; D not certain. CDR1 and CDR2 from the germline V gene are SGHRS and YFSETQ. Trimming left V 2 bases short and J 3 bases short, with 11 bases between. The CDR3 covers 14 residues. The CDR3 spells CASSFSGGDTEAFF. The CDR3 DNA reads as TGCGCCAGCAGCTTCAGTGGCGGGGACACTGAAGCTTTCTTT. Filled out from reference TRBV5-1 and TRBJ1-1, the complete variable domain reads KAGVTQTPRYLIKTRGQQVTLSCSPISGHRSVSWYQQTPGQGLQFLFEYFSETQRNKGNFPGRFSGRQFSNSRSEMNVSTLELGDSALYLCASSFSGGDTEAFFGQGTRLTVV.

The CDR3 DNA sequence: TGTGCCAGCAGCTACGTGGGGGGGAATGAAAAACTGTTTTTT. It encodes CASSYVGGNEKLFF. The V and J genes are TRBV6-5 and TRBJ1-4, with D possibly matching TRBD1 (5 bases). CDR3 length equals 14 residues. The germline CDR1 and CDR2 sequences are MNHEY and SVGAGI. V was pared by 6 bases and J by 5 bases, with 13 bases between.